This TCR beta chain was found in a study of CD4 T cells in relation to SARS-CoV-2 and coronaviruses. As for the study in general: TCR beta CDR3s were sequenced after approximately ten-day antigen culture of PBMCs. The HLA restriction of the shared crossreactive spike epitopes was mapped.

V lost 4 bases and J lost 2, with 8 bases in between. The germline V gene has CDR1 LNHDA and CDR2 SQIVND (reference sequence). The CDR3 sequence is 14 residues long. CD4+ T cells from unexposed donors were obtained before the COVID-19 pandemic (2011-2018). After ten to eleven days of culture, CD4+ T cells were isolated. As cell numbers allowed, unexposed-donor CD4+ T cells faced SARS-CoV-2 S/N and four cold-coronavirus spikes. Cultures held some 2.1 million PBMCs per well with 8.5 to 10 IU/ml IL-2. In the case of this clone: The antigen is undetermined.

Libraries were prepared by immunoSEQ multiplex PCR; TCRdb keeps only in-frame clonotypes and omits some of them. This sample has more than 15,000 clones, with roughly 80% found just once. Sequencing input: CD4+ T cells from PBMCs, cultured in vitro. The sequence came from a human donor in good health. The chain is built from TRBV19 and TRBJ1-4, with D possibly being TRBD1 (6 bases). Here the CDR3 reads CASSNDRTNEKLFF. The CDR3 coding sequence is TGTGCCAGTAGTAACGACAGGACTAATGAAAAACTGTTTTTT.